The 15 T cell receptor beta chains below come from one sample, sequenced in a study of CD8+ T cells in alopecia areata. Extraction of RNA preceded its reverse transcription into cDNA, which served as the sequencing template. Repertoires were generated with immunoSEQ multiplex PCR, while TCRdb's copy carries only in-frame clones and drops some. The data hold 250,000 or so clones, with 67% observed a single time. The sequences come from CD4+ T cells sorted from blood, collected at week 0. The receptors here all came from a human donor with alopecia areata.

This clone was picked up one time. The chain joins TRBV29-1 to TRBJ1-2; tentatively, D is TRBD1 (5 bases). CDR3 length equals 23 residues. Trimming pared 3 bases from V and 2 bases from J, leaving 40 bases between. Germline CDR1 reads SQVTM; CDR2 reads ANQGSEA. CDR3 DNA: TGCAGCGTTGATAATATGACCAACAGGAGGGGATCACCTAAGGGGAGTGGAAACTATGGCTACACCTTC. Amino acid sequence: CSVDNMTNRRGSPKGSGNYGYTF.

The V call is TRBV2, the J call TRBJ2-7; D unclear. This CDR3 contains 12 residues. Trimming cost V 8 bases and J 3 bases, with 11 bases left between them. CDR1 and CDR2 (germline): SNHLY, FYNNEI. CDR3 nucleotides: TGTGCCAGCGCGCGACAAGTCTACGAGCAGTACTTC. It encodes CASARQVYEQYF.

The CDR3 sequence is CSVAGISGNTIYF. The CDR3 nucleotides read TGCAGCGTTGCGGGGATCTCTGGAAACACCATATATTTT. The V gene is TRBV29-1, the J gene TRBJ1-3; D unresolved. Germline V lookup: CDR1 SQVTM, CDR2 ANQGSEA. Deletions cut 4 bases from V and 0 bases from J, with 7 bases between. This CDR3 comprises 13 residues.

The chain employs TRBV2 and TRBJ1-2; D unresolved. Germline V gene data show CDR1 as SNHLY and CDR2 as FYNNEI. V was trimmed by 6 bases and J by 7 bases, leaving 3 bases between them. The CDR3 is 9 residues long. DNA for the CDR3: TGTGCCAGCAGAAGTGGCTACACCTTC. This gives the protein CASRSGYTF.

The genes are TRBV11-2 and TRBJ2-3; no definite D call. This CDR3 has 15 residues. V was cut by 2 bases and J by 6 bases, with 15 bases left in between. From germline, CDR1 is SGHAT and CDR2 FQNNGV. CDR3 sequence (DNA): TGTGCCAGCAGCTTACGGGCCCTTACGTCGGATACGCAGTATTTT. It yields the protein CASSLRALTSDTQYF. The full variable domain, completed using reference TRBV11-2 and TRBJ2-3, is EAGVAQSPRYKIIEKRQSVAFWCNPISGHATLYWYQQILGQGPKLLIQFQNNGVVDDSQLPKDRFSAERLKGVDSTLKIQPAKLEDSAVYLCASSLRALTSDTQYFGPGTRLTVL.

The genes are TRBV5-1 and TRBJ2-1; 7 bases agree with TRBD1. CDR1 is SGHRS, CDR2 YFSETQ, per germline. The CDR3 sequence is 15 residues long. The junction had 3 bases not matched to a gene; V was cut back by 3 bases and J by 0 bases. The DNA for the CDR3 is TGCGCCAGCAGCTCACAGGGGAGCTCCTACAATGAGCAGTTCTTC. Its protein is CASSSQGSSYNEQFF.

The V gene is TRBV6-6, the J gene TRBJ2-1; 10 bases fit TRBD1. This CDR3 is built from 14 residues. Per the germline V gene, CDR1 is MNHNY and CDR2 is SVGAGI (reference sequence). Unmatched junction bases numbered 7, after V lost 6 bases and J lost 8 bases. CDR3 nucleotide sequence: TGTGCCAGCAGCCGGGACAGGGGTTCGGATGAGCAGTTCTTC. Translation: CASSRDRGSDEQFF.

In its sample, this clone was seen many times. V usage is TRBV6-5 and J usage is TRBJ1-6; TRBD1 aligns across 9 bases. Unmatched junction bases numbered 7, after V lost 5 bases and J lost 11 bases. This CDR3 is built from 14 residues. Germline CDR1 MNHEY, CDR2 SVGAGI. The CDR3 region has the DNA TGTGCCAGCAGTAAGGACAGGGGATTACCACCCCTCCACTTT. This sequence encodes CASSKDRGLPPLHF.

CDR3 sequence reads: CASSLYAPKNIQYF. For the CDR3, the DNA is TGTGCCAGCAGCTTATACGCTCCCAAAAACATTCAGTACTTC. The rearrangement uses TRBV7-2 and TRBJ2-4; D is ambiguous. The CDR3 spans 14 residues. Germline V gene sequence: CDR1 SGHTA, CDR2 FQGNSA. V was trimmed by 2 bases and J by 2 bases, leaving 7 bases between them.

The chain links TRBV27 to TRBJ2-1; D gene uncertain. This CDR3 has 18 residues. From germline, CDR1 is MNHEY and CDR2 SMNVEV (reference sequence). V lost 3 bases, J lost 2 bases, and 20 bases lay in between. In DNA, the CDR3 is TGTGCCAGCAGTTTTCACCGCCGTCGTGCAAGCACCTACAATGAGCAGTTCTTC. It encodes CASSFHRRRASTYNEQFF.

This clone has only a few counts. This sequence joins TRBV11-2 and TRBJ2-1; 14 nucleotides agree with TRBD2. Losses at the gene ends were 4 bases for V and 10 bases for J; bases not matched to a gene: 6. The CDR3 has 15 residues. Germline V gene lookup returns CDR1 SGHAT and CDR2 FQNNGV. CDR3 in DNA: TGTGCCAGCAGCTCCGGACTAGCGGGGGGTTGGGAGCAGTTCTTC. Translation: CASSSGLAGGWEQFF.

This clone was found a few times. This sequence joins TRBV13 and TRBJ2-7, with D possibly TRBD2 on 6 matching bases. This CDR3 is 12 amino acids long. The ends were cut back, 6 bases at V and 0 bases at J, with 6 bases in the middle. The germline gives CDR1 PRHDT, CDR2 FYEKMQ (reference sequence). In nucleotides, the CDR3 is TGTGCCAGCAGGGAGGGCTCCTACGAGCAGTACTTC. Encoded protein: CASREGSYEQYF.

CDR3: CASSVVPGRQETQYF. CDR3 coding DNA: TGTGCCAGCAGCGTAGTTCCAGGACGCCAAGAGACCCAGTACTTC. The V call is TRBV9, the J call TRBJ2-5, with D unresolved. The CDR3 sequence is 15 residues long. The V and J ends lost 0 bases and 1 base respectively, with 10 bases between them. The V gene's germline CDR1 is SGDLS and CDR2 YYNGEE. Based on the CDR3 plus reference TRBV9 and TRBJ2-5, the full variable domain is DSGVTQTPKHLITATGQRVTLRCSPRSGDLSVYWYQQSLDQGLQFLIQYYNGEERAKGNILERFSAQQFPDLHSELNLSSLELGDSALYFCASSVVPGRQETQYFGPGTRLLVL.

This chain uses TRBV10-3 with TRBJ2-5, with D unresolved. Trimming took 6 bases from V and 3 from J, leaving 8 bases between them. CDR3 length: 12 residues. Germline assignment: CDR1 ENHRY and CDR2 SYGVKD. The CDR3 DNA follows: TGTGCCATCAGAGGGTACGAAGAGACCCAGTACTTC. This translates into CAIRGYEETQYF.

The chain links TRBV30 to TRBJ2-7; 8 bases are shared with TRBD1. The germline gives CDR1 GTSNPN, CDR2 SVGIG (reference sequence). The CDR3 consists of 15 residues. V was pared by 0 bases and J by 5 bases, with 9 bases of the junction left unmatched. DNA for the CDR3: TGTGCCTGGAGTGTACGATACGGACAGGGAAACGAGCAGTACTTC. It specifies CAWSVRYGQGNEQYF.